A selection of T cell receptor beta chains follows, all from one sample in a study of blood T cell repertoires in COVID-19. Sequenced by immunoSEQ multiplex PCR; TCRdb stores in-frame clones only, minus some. The data hold more than 90,000 clones, with 75% to 90% observed a single time. What was sequenced was peripheral blood. These receptors originate from a man aged 65 to 79 with acute or convalescent COVID-19. Both conserved end residues are part of each CDR3. The D gene is left open where the match is weak. Clone size is not always given. Where it is, it says once, few, many or a class for expanded clones.

d_call	clone_size	j_call	v_call	cdr3_nt	cdr3_aa
TRBD1	few	TRBJ2-7	TRBV9	TGTGCCAGCAGCGCCACCGGGACAGGCTCCTACGAGCAGTACTTC	CASSATGTGSYEQYF
-	few	TRBJ1-2	TRBV7-2	TGTGCCAGCAGCCGGATAGGAGAAAACTATGGCTACACCTTC	CASSRIGENYGYTF
TRBD2	-	TRBJ2-7	TRBV5-5	TGTGCCAGCAGCTTGGCGAGACTAGCTGGATACGAGCAGTACTTC	CASSLARLAGYEQYF
TRBD2	few	TRBJ2-1	TRBV5-6	TGTGCCAGCAGCTTCTTAGCGGGAGACAATGAGCAGTTCTTC	CASSFLAGDNEQFF
-	-	TRBJ1-6	TRBV28	TGTGCCAGCAGTTTACCGGGGAGTAGTTCACCCCTCCACTTT	CASSLPGSSSPLHF
TRBD2	-	TRBJ2-2	TRBV7-3	TGTGCCAGCAGCCCCCACGGGACTAGCGGGGGGGCTCGCGGGGAGCTGTTTTTT	CASSPHGTSGGARGELFF
-	-	TRBJ1-5	TRBV28	TGTGCCAGCGACAGACCCAATCAGCCCCAGCATTTT	CASDRPNQPQHF
TRBD1	-	TRBJ1-1	TRBV10-1	TGCGCCAGCAGTGAACAGGGGCTCGGCACTGAAGCTTTCTTT	CASSEQGLGTEAFF
TRBD1	once	TRBJ1-3	TRBV7-8	TGTGCCAGCAGCTTACACCGACAGGGGCAGACGGGAAACACCATATATTTT	CASSLHRQGQTGNTIYF
TRBD1	-	TRBJ1-2	TRBV6-2/TRBV6-3	TGTGCCAGCAGTTACGCTAAGGGGGCCACAAAAAACTATGGCTACACCTTC	CASSYAKGATKNYGYTF
-	-	TRBJ2-1	TRBV7-9	TGTGCCAGCAACGGGGATACCCCGTCGAATGAGCAGTTCTTC	CASNGDTPSNEQFF